The next 14 T cell receptor beta chains were all read from a single sample in a study of blood T cell repertoires in COVID-19. Assay used: immunoSEQ multiplex PCR; TCRdb lists only in-frame clones, some missing. This table has roughly 200,000 clones, about 84% appearing once. Material for sequencing was PBMCs or T cells enriched from blood (not recorded which). The receptors stem from a man aged 35 to 55 with acute COVID-19.

The chain has TRBV15 and TRBJ1-1; D not certain. The CDR3 runs to 14 residues. The V end was cut by 3 bases, the J end by 1 base, with 9 bases between. Germline assignment: CDR1 LNHNV and CDR2 YYDKDF (reference sequence). Written as DNA, the CDR3 is TGTGCCACCAGCAGGTCGGCGGGGAACACTGAAGCTTTCTTT. Translation gives CATSRSAGNTEAFF.

The chain recombines TRBV4-1 with TRBJ2-4, with 8 positions matching TRBD1. The CDR3 has 14 amino acids. V trimming: 0 bases; J trimming: 16 bases; junction bases outside the gene matches: 11. Germline CDR1 and CDR2: MGHRA and YSYEKL. For the CDR3, the DNA is TGCGCCAGCAGCCAAGAGGACAGGGATACGATCCTATACTTC. It encodes CASSQEDRDTILYF.

J is TRBJ2-5 and V is TRBV6-1, with a tentative D call TRBD2 (5 bases). Germline loops: CDR1 MNHNS, CDR2 SASEGT. The CDR3 has 14 amino acids. With 1 base removed from V and 5 bases from J, the gap between germline ends came to 11 bases. CDR3 loop: CASSEGPRGETQYF. In DNA, the CDR3 is TGTGCCAGCAGTGAAGGGCCCCGCGGGGAGACCCAGTACTTC.

This clone showed up just once. The chain employs TRBV11-2 and TRBJ2-1, with 10 bases matching TRBD2. Trimming removed 1 base from V and 7 bases from J; junction bases left unmatched: 7. The germline CDR1 and CDR2 sequences are SGHAT and FQNNGV. The CDR3 consists of 16 residues. The DNA of the CDR3 is TGTGCCAGCAGCTTAGTAGCGGGACTAGCGAAAAATGAGCAGTTCTTC. Translated, it gives CASSLVAGLAKNEQFF.

V is TRBV19 and J is TRBJ2-2; D is possibly TRBD1 (5 bases). The CDR3 covers 14 residues. Per the germline V gene, CDR1 is LNHDA and CDR2 is SQIVND (reference sequence). The V end was cut by 4 bases, the J end by 1 base, with 7 bases between. The CDR3 is CASSTQGNTGELFF. For the CDR3, the DNA is TGTGCCAGTAGTACCCAGGGGAACACCGGGGAGCTGTTTTTT.

The chain employs TRBV6-6 and TRBJ1-6; 7 bases are a match to TRBD1. With V trimmed by 9 bases and J by 7 bases, 9 bases remained unmatched. There are 14 residues in the CDR3. Germline CDR1 is MNHNY and CDR2 is SVGAGI (reference sequence). The CDR3 loop is CASVGQGENSPLHF. CDR3 nucleotide sequence: TGTGCCAGTGTAGGGCAGGGGGAGAATTCACCCCTCCACTTT.

The chain links TRBV6-1 to TRBJ1-1; possibly TRBD1 for D (5 bases). The V end lost 1 base, the J end lost 2 bases, and 11 bases lay between the germline ends. The germline gives CDR1 MNHNS, CDR2 SASEGT. The CDR3 extends over 15 amino acids. The CDR3 protein is CASSEVPGQNTEAFF. Here the CDR3 DNA reads TGTGCCAGCAGTGAAGTTCCAGGGCAAAACACTGAAGCTTTCTTT.

The chain links TRBV19 to TRBJ2-5, with D perhaps matching TRBD1 (5 bases). Trimming stripped 3 bases from V and 7 bases from J, with 21 bases between. The CDR3 is 16 amino acids. CDR1 LNHDA and CDR2 SQIVND come from the germline V gene (reference sequence). The CDR3 sequence is CASSIFSQESKGTQYF. The CDR3 region has the DNA TGTGCCAGTAGTATTTTTTCACAGGAATCCAAAGGGACCCAGTACTTC. Full variable domain (rest looked up from reference TRBV19 and TRBJ2-5): DGGITQSPKYLFRKEGQNVTLSCEQNLNHDAMYWYRQDPGQGLRLIYYSQIVNDFQKGDIAEGYSVSREKKESFPLTVTSAQKNPTAFYLCASSIFSQESKGTQYFGPGTRLLVL.

This clone occurred once. The V and J genes are TRBV9 and TRBJ2-7, with TRBD2 identical over 13 bases. The CDR3 runs to 13 residues. V trimming: 3 bases; J trimming: 6 bases; junction bases outside the gene matches: 0. CDR1 and CDR2 from the germline V gene are SGDLS and YYNGEE. CDR3 bases: TGTGCCAGCAGCGGGACTAGCGGGGGCGAGCAGTACTTC. This translates into CASSGTSGGEQYF.

V gene TRBV5-1 combines with J gene TRBJ1-4; D ambiguous. This CDR3 comprises 12 residues. V was trimmed by 4 bases and J by 7 bases, leaving 8 bases between them. Looked up from germline, CDR1 is SGHRS and CDR2 is YFSETQ. Here the CDR3 reads CASSPRGEKLFF. As DNA, the CDR3 is TGCGCCAGCAGCCCAAGAGGTGAAAAACTGTTTTTT.

The V call is TRBV6-5, the J call TRBJ1-3; no clear D. Germline V gene data show CDR1 as MNHEY and CDR2 as SVGAGI. V was cut by 6 bases and J by 0 bases, with 9 bases left in between. CDR3 length equals 14 residues. The CDR3 DNA reads as TGTGCCAGCAGCCCGCTAACCTCTGGAAACACCATATATTTT. It yields the protein CASSPLTSGNTIYF.

The chain has TRBV6-1 and TRBJ2-7; D call uncertain. Trimming cost V 2 bases and J 3 bases, with 8 bases left between them. This CDR3 has 13 amino acids. Germline V gene data show CDR1 as MNHNS and CDR2 as SASEGT. Here the CDR3 DNA reads TGTGCCAGCAGTGAACCCCCAGTCTACGAGCAGTACTTC. As protein: CASSEPPVYEQYF.

V gene TRBV7-3 combines with J gene TRBJ1-2, with D tentatively TRBD1 (5 bases). With 5 bases removed from V and 4 bases from J, the gap between germline ends came to 11 bases. The CDR3 runs 13 residues. Germline V CDR1 and CDR2: SGHTA, FQGTGA. Here the CDR3 DNA reads TGTGCCAGCAGCGGAAGGGGCGGCTATGGCTACACCTTC. This translates into CASSGRGGYGYTF.

This clone came up once. V is TRBV10-3 and J is TRBJ2-7; TRBD2 aligns across 9 bases. After removal of 2 bases from V and 2 bases from J, the junction contained 10 bases not matched to a gene. Germline V gives CDR1 ENHRY, CDR2 SYGVKD. The CDR3 length is 17 residues. CDR3 residues: CAISEPSSGGPPYEQYF. In nucleotides, the CDR3 is TGTGCCATCAGTGAGCCTTCCAGCGGGGGGCCCCCCTACGAGCAGTACTTC.